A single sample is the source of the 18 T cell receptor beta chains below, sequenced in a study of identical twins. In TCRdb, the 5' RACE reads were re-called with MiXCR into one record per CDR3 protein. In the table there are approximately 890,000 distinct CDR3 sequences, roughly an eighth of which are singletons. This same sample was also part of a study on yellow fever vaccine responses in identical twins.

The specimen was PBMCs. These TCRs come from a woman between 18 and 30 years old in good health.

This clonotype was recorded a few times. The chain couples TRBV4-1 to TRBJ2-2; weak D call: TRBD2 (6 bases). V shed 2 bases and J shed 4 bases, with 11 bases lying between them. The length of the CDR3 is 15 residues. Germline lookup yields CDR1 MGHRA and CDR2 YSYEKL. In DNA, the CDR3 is TGCGCCAGCAGCCAAACGGGACTTAGCACCGGGGAGCTGTTTTTT. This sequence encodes CASSQTGLSTGELFF.

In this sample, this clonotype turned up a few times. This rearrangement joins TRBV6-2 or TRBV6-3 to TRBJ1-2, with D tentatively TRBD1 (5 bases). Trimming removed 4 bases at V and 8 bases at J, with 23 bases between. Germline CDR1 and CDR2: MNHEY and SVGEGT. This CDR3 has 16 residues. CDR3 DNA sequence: TGTGCCAGCAGTTCACCTGCTTACAGGTCGGCGGGCGGCTACACCTTC. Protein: CASSSPAYRSAGGYTF.

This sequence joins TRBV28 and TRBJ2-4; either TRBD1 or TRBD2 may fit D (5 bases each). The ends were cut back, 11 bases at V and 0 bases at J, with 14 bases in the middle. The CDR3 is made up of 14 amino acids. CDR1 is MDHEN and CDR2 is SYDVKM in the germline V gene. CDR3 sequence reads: CASGQGVAKNIQYF. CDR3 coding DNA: TGTGCCTCTGGGCAGGGAGTAGCCAAAAACATTCAGTACTTC.

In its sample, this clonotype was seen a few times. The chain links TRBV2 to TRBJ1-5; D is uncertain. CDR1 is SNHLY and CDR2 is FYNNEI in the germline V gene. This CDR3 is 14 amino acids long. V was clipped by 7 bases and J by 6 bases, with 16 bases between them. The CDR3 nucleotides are TGTGCCAGCATTCCGGACTTGGGAGTTCAGCCCCAGCATTTT. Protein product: CASIPDLGVQPQHF. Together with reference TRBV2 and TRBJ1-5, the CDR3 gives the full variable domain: EPEVTQTPSHQVTQMGQEVILRCVPISNHLYFYWYRQILGQKVEFLVSFYNNEISEKSEIFDDQFSVERPDGSNFTLKIRSTKLEDSAMYFCASIPDLGVQPQHFGDGTRLSIL.

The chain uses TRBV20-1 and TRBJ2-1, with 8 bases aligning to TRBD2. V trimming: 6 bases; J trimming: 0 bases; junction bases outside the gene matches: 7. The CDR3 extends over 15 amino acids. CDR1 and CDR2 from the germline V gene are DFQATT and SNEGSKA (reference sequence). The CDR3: CSAAPSGGSYNEQFF. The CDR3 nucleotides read TGCAGTGCCGCTCCGAGCGGGGGCTCCTACAATGAGCAGTTCTTC.

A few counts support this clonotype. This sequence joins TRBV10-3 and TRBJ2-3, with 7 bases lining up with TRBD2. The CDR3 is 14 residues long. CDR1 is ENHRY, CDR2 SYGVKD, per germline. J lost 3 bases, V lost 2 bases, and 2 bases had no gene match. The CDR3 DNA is TGTGCCATCAGTGAGGGGACTAAGACAGATACGCAGTATTTT. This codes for CAISEGTKTDTQYF.

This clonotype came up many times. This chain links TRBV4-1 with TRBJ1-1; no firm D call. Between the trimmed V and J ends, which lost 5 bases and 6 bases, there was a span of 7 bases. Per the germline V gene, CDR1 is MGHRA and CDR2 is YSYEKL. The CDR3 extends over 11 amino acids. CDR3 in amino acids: CASSAGPEAFF. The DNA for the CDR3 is TGCGCCAGCAGCGCGGGCCCTGAAGCTTTCTTT.

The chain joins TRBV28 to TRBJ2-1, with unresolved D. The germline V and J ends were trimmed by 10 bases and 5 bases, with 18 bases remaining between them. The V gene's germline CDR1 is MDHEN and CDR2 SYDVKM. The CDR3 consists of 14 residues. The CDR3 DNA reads TGTGCCACCTACGCCCCTGACCGCGACAATGAGCAGTTCTTC. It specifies CATYAPDRDNEQFF.

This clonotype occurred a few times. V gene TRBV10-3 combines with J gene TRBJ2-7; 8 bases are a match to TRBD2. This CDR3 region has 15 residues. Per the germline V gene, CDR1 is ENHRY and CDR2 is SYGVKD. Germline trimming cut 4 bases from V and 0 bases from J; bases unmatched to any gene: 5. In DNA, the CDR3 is TGTGCCATCAGTGGAATAGCGGGAAGCTCCTACGAGCAGTACTTC. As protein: CAISGIAGSSYEQYF.

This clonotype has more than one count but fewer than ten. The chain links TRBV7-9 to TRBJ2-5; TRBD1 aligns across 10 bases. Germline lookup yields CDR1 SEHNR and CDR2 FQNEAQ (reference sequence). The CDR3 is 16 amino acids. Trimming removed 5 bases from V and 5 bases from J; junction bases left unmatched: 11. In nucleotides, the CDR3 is TGTGCCAGCAGCCGGACAGGGGGTTTAAGCGTGGAGACCCAGTACTTC. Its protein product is CASSRTGGLSVETQYF.

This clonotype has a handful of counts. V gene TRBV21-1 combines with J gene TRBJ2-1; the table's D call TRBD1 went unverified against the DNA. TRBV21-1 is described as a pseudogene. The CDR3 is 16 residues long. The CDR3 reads CASSRDEGGRVDEQFF. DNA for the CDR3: TGTGCCAGCAGCAGAGATGAGGGGGGACGTGTCGATGAGCAGTTCTTC.

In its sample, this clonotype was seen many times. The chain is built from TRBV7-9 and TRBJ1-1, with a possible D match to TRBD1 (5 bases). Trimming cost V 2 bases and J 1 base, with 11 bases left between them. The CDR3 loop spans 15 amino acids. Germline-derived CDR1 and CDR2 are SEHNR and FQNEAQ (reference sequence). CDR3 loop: CASSLFAQANTEAFF. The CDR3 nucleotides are TGTGCCAGCAGCTTATTCGCACAGGCGAACACTGAAGCTTTCTTT.

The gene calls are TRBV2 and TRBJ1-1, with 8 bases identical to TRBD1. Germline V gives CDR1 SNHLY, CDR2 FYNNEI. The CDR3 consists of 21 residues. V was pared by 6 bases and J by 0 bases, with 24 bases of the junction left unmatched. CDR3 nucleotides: TGTGCCAGCAGAGAAATTCCGGGACAGGCAAAGCTCCACTTAATGAACACTGAAGCTTTCTTT. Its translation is CASREIPGQAKLHLMNTEAFF.

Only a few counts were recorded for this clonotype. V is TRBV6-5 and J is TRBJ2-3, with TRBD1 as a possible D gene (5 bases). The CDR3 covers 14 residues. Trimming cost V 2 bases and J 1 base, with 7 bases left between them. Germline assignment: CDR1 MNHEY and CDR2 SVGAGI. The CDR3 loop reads CASSYGAGTDTQYF. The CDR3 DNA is TGTGCCAGCAGTTACGGGGCCGGCACAGATACGCAGTATTTT.

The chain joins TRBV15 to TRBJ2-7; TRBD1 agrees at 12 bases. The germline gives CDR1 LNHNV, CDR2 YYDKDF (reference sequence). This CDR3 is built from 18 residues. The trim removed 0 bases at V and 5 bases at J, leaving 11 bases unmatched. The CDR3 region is CATSREKGQGARWDEQYF. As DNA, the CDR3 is TGTGCCACCAGCAGAGAGAAGGGACAGGGGGCAAGGTGGGACGAGCAGTACTTC.

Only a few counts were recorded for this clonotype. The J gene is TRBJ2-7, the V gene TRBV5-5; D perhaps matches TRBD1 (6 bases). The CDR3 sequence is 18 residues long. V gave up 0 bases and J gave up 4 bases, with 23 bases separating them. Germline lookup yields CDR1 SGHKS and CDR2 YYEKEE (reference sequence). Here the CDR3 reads CASSLDRADPLYVYEQYV. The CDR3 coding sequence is TGTGCCAGCAGCTTGGACAGGGCGGACCCCCTGTATGTGTACGAGCAGTACGTC.

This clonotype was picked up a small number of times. CDR3: CASSEPNSGTSGHHANEQFF. CDR3 DNA sequence: TGTGCCAGCAGTGAACCGAATTCCGGGACTAGCGGGCATCACGCGAATGAGCAGTTCTTC. This chain connects TRBV25-1 to TRBJ2-1; 12 nucleotides match TRBD2. The ends lost 2 bases at V and 7 bases at J; junction bases unmatched: 18. CDR3 length equals 20 residues. Germline V gene data show CDR1 as MGHDK and CDR2 as SYGVNS.

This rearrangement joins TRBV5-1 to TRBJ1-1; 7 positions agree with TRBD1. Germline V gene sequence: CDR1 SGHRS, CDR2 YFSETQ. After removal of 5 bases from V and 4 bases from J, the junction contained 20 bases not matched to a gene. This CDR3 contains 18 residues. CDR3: CASSNAGTVAYGTTEAFF. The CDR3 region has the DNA TGCGCCAGCAGTAACGCCGGGACAGTGGCTTACGGTACCACTGAAGCTTTCTTT.